The present T cell receptor beta chain was sequenced within a study of T cells expressing NK-cell markers. The overall study: Sorted CD3+CD56-NKG2C+, CD3+CD56+NKG2C+ and CD3+CD56+NKG2C- T cells supplied the TCR beta repertoires. The study sequenced eight donors, seven HCMV-seropositive and one seronegative. Findings and caveats of the study: As a fraction of CD8+ T cells, dominant NKG2C+ clonotypes reached about 1.0-8% in six donors.

A word on this clonotype: Its antigen is not known.

The CDR3 is made up of 13 amino acids. Germline values: CDR1 MNHEY, CDR2 SVGAGI. TCRdb reanalyzed the 5' RACE reads, giving one entry per CDR3 protein sequence and no DNA. This sample carries around 260,000 distinct CDR3 sequences, with 4% to 5% going to the ten biggest clones. The genes are TRBV6-5 and TRBJ2-7; the TCRdb D gene call, TRBD1, has no DNA to confirm it. Sequencing input: blood T cells: a sorted CD56 or NKG2C T cell subset, CD4+ or CD8+ T cells, or bulk PBMC T cells (not recorded which). The source of this sequence is a woman aged 18 to 75 in good health. The CDR3 loop is CASSSGGTYEQYF.